Detailed here is one T cell receptor (beta chain). The data were taken from a study of blood T cells in healthy people across ages. It was 8 to 10 milliliters of peripheral blood that were drawn from each donor. Primers used in a second PCR of about 7 to 11 cycles were a sample-barcoded 5' primer and a J-beta primer mix. MiXCR, applied by TCRdb to the 5' RACE reads, yields one record per CDR3 protein. Here the sample spans more than 650,000 distinct CDR3 sequences, 53% being singletons. The ends lost 2 bases at V and 5 bases at J; junction bases unmatched: 7. Germline V gene lookup returns CDR1 DFQATT and CDR2 SNEGSKA (reference sequence). The CDR3 loop spans 14 amino acids.

V gene TRBV20-1 combines with J gene TRBJ2-7, with 9 bases that match TRBD1. This TCR derives from a man at least 80 years old in good health. Sequencing was carried out using blood. The CDR3 DNA sequence: TGCAGTGCTAGATCCGACAGGGGGTTTCACGAGCAGTACTTC. This encodes CSARSDRGFHEQYF.